Listed below are T cell receptor beta chains from one sample, sequenced in a study of early T cells in non-severe SARS-CoV-2 infection. From the 5' RACE reads, TCRdb called clonotypes with MiXCR, one entry per CDR3 protein. The table lists 80,000 to 95,000 distinct CDR3 sequences, roughly 14% of them singletons, with around 0.5% in the top ten. The sample consisted of whole blood. The origin of the receptors is an adult who was a healthcare worker with PCR-confirmed SARS-CoV-2 infection or an uninfected control (not recorded which). The CDR3 runs from the conserved cysteine through the conserved F or W. The D gene is left open where the match is weak. For some rows the clone size is stated as once, few or many, or as a class when expanded; others skip it.

-,TRBV20-1,-,TRBJ1-1,CSARVAGLNTEAFF,TGCAGTGCTAGAGTGGCAGGCTTGAACACTGAAGCTTTCTTT
few,TRBV5-8,-,TRBJ1-1,CASSPERTEAFF,TGTGCCAGCAGCCCGGAGAGAACTGAAGCTTTCTTT
many,TRBV20-1,-,TRBJ1-2,CSAASGVAGYTF,TGCAGTGCCGCCTCAGGGGTGGCTGGCTACACCTTC
-,TRBV15,-,TRBJ1-6,CATSRDGRRYNSPLHF,TGTGCCACCAGCAGAGATGGGCGCAGGTATAATTCACCCCTCCACTTT
-,TRBV15,-,TRBJ1-1,CATSFDRNTEAFF,TGTGCCACCAGCTTCGACAGGAACACTGAAGCTTTCTTT
few,TRBV6-5,TRBD1,TRBJ1-1,CASSWDRGTEAFF,TGTGCCAGCAGTTGGGACAGGGGCACTGAAGCTTTCTTT
few,TRBV24-1,TRBD2,TRBJ2-1,CATSVGTSGGLTYNEQFF,TGTGCCACCAGTGTAGGGACTAGCGGGGGCCTAACCTACAATGAGCAGTTCTTC
few,TRBV29-1,TRBD1,TRBJ2-1,CSVPTGGVSNEQFF,TGCAGCGTCCCGACAGGGGGCGTTTCGAATGAGCAGTTCTTC
few,TRBV3-1,-,TRBJ1-5,CASSQGLVGQPQHF,TGTGCCAGCAGCCAAGGACTAGTCGGACAGCCCCAGCATTTT
few,TRBV20-1,-,TRBJ2-3,CSAIAGGNTDTQYF,TGCAGTGCAATAGCTGGGGGAAACACAGATACGCAGTATTTT
few,TRBV20-1,-,TRBJ1-1,CSALPHGFMNTEAFF,TGCAGTGCTTTGCCCCATGGTTTCATGAACACTGAAGCTTTCTTT
-,TRBV6-5,TRBD1,TRBJ1-4,CASSRQGRRGSNEKLFF,TGTGCCAGCAGTAGACAGGGGCGAAGGGGATCTAATGAAAAACTGTTTTTT
-,TRBV10-1,-,TRBJ2-3,CASSELASDTQYF,TGCGCCAGCAGTGAGCTAGCGTCAGATACGCAGTATTTT
-,TRBV4-1,-,TRBJ1-1,CASSQGGRIEAFF,TGCGCCAGCAGCCAAGGGGGGCGGATTGAAGCTTTCTTT
-,TRBV20-1,-,TRBJ1-5,CSARGEFSNQPQHF,TGCAGTGCGAGGGGGGAATTCAGCAATCAGCCCCAGCATTTT
-,TRBV18,-,TRBJ1-4,CASSPKPADGEKLFF,TGTGCCAGCTCACCAAAACCCGCTGACGGTGAAAAACTGTTTTTT
-,TRBV5-4,-,TRBJ2-3,CASSLWTSADTQYF,TGTGCCAGCAGCTTGTGGACTTCCGCAGATACGCAGTATTTT
few,TRBV24-1,-,TRBJ2-1,CATSPGQSSNNEQFF,TGTGCCACCAGCCCCGGACAGTCGTCCAACAATGAGCAGTTCTTC
-,TRBV4-2,-,TRBJ2-3,CASSQATRMAQYF,TGTGCCAGCAGCCAGGCAACTAGGATGGCGCAGTATTTT
-,TRBV9,-,TRBJ1-1,CASGLQGGTEAFF,TGTGCCAGCGGGCTCCAGGGAGGCACTGAAGCTTTCTTT
-,TRBV4-1,TRBD2,TRBJ2-1,CASSQSPARGVSSYNEQFF,TGCGCCAGCAGCCAGAGTCCGGCCCGGGGGGTGAGCTCCTACAATGAGCAGTTCTTC
-,TRBV29-1,-,TRBJ2-3,CSARVTDTQYF,TGCAGCGCCAGGGTTACAGATACGCAGTATTTT
many,TRBV3-1,TRBD1,TRBJ1-1,CASNQQGGRTEAFF,TGTGCCAGCAACCAACAGGGGGGTCGGACTGAAGCTTTCTTT
-,TRBV28,TRBD1,TRBJ1-1,CASSGIGTGRTEAFF,TGTGCCAGCAGTGGGATAGGGACAGGACGGACTGAAGCTTTCTTT
few,TRBV4-1,-,TRBJ1-2,CASSQRQGYGYTF,TGCGCCAGCAGCCAAAGGCAGGGGTATGGCTACACCTTC
few,TRBV2,-,TRBJ1-1,CASSDGLNAEAFF,TGTGCCAGCAGTGATGGTCTAAACGCTGAAGCTTTCTTT
-,TRBV10-2,-,TRBJ1-1,CASRRTELNTEAFF,TGCGCCAGCAGGAGGACAGAACTGAACACTGAAGCTTTCTTT
few,TRBV14,-,TRBJ2-2,CASSQLNTGRAGELFF,TGTGCCAGCAGCCAACTGAACACGGGGCGAGCCGGGGAGCTGTTTTTT
-,TRBV5-1,-,TRBJ1-6,CASSLGAGQAVPPLQF,TGCGCCAGCAGCTTGGGGGCCGGGCAGGCGGTACCACCCCTCCAATTT
-,TRBV11-2,-,TRBJ1-6,CASTIAGRGTHNSPLHF,TGTGCCAGCACCATTGCTGGACGGGGTACCCATAATTCACCCCTCCACTTT
-,TRBV7-2,-,TRBJ2-5,CASTISGRKETQYF,TGTGCCAGCACAATCTCGGGGAGAAAAGAGACCCAGTACTTC
few,TRBV24-1,-,TRBJ1-1,CATSDGGVEAFF,TGTGCCACCAGTGATGGGGGGGTTGAAGCTTTCTTT
many,TRBV3-1,TRBD1,TRBJ1-1,CASSQGTGGAFF,TGTGCCAGCAGCCAGGGGACAGGGGGAGCTTTCTTT
-,TRBV12-3/TRBV12-4,TRBD1,TRBJ2-4,CASSGRQGLLAKNIQYF,TGTGCCAGCAGTGGCCGACAGGGCTTACTAGCCAAAAACATTCAGTACTTC